The 27 T cell receptor beta chains reported below all come from one sample, sequenced in a study of T cell responses to AZD1222 COVID-19 vaccine. TCRdb's copy holds only in-frame clones and misses some; the assay was immunoSEQ multiplex PCR. The data contain under 200,000 clones, about 89% of them singletons. Source: peripheral blood, taken on day 0 of MenACWY control vaccination. Receptors were obtained from an adult in good health.

This clone has a handful of counts. The chain combines TRBV30 with TRBJ1-3; TRBD1 might be the D (5 bases). The CDR3 is made up of 14 amino acids. In germline, CDR1 is GTSNPN, CDR2 SVGIG (reference sequence). The ends were cut back, 7 bases at V and 0 bases at J, with 13 bases in the middle. The CDR3 here is CAFLGGSSGNTIYF. The DNA for the CDR3 is TGTGCCTTCCTCGGGGGAAGCTCTGGAAACACCATATATTTT.

V gene TRBV18 combines with J gene TRBJ2-7; 7 nucleotides align to TRBD1. This CDR3 has 14 residues. CDR1 is KGHSH and CDR2 is LQKENI in the germline V gene. V lost 3 bases and J lost 2; bases outside the gene matches: 4. The CDR3 loop is CASSPGQQTYEQYF. The CDR3 bases are TGTGCCAGCTCACCGGGACAGCAAACCTACGAGCAGTACTTC.

This chain uses TRBV27 with TRBJ1-1; D not resolved. The germline gives CDR1 MNHEY, CDR2 SMNVEV (reference sequence). Between the trimmed V and J ends, which lost 7 bases and 3 bases, there was a span of 18 bases. This CDR3 spans 15 amino acids. The DNA of the CDR3 is TGTGCCAGCAACATCATGTCAGGCTCCGACACTGAAGCTTTCTTT. It yields the protein CASNIMSGSDTEAFF.

This chain joins TRBV6-2 or TRBV6-3 and TRBJ2-2; D might be TRBD1 (6 bases). V gave up 4 bases and J gave up 6 bases, with 12 bases separating them. The germline gives CDR1 MNHEY, CDR2 SVGEGT. The length of the CDR3 is 14 residues. DNA of the CDR3: TGTGCCAGCAGTTGGCGACAGGAGCCCGGGGAGCTGTTTTTT. Residues: CASSWRQEPGELFF.

The V gene is TRBV7-2, the J gene TRBJ2-5; 15 nucleotides agree with TRBD2. V lost 4 bases and J lost 5; bases outside the gene matches: 14. There are 19 residues in the CDR3. In germline, CDR1 is SGHTA, CDR2 FQGNSA. The CDR3 DNA is TGTGCCAGCAGCTCTCGAGGACTAGCGGGGGGGCCAAGGGACGAGACCCAGTACTTC. Its protein product is CASSSRGLAGGPRDETQYF.

The CDR3 sequence is CASRVVSEPGELFF. The DNA of the CDR3 is TGCGCCAGCAGAGTAGTTAGCGAGCCCGGGGAGCTGTTTTTT. The chain has TRBV5-1 and TRBJ2-2; D may be TRBD2 (5 bases). Germline loops: CDR1 SGHRS, CDR2 YFSETQ. There are 14 residues in the CDR3. V gave up 5 bases and J gave up 6 bases, with 14 bases separating them.

The chain couples TRBV7-2 to TRBJ1-2; D is perhaps TRBD1 (5 bases). V lost 1 base, J lost 7 bases, and 16 bases lay in between. The CDR3 has 15 amino acids. The germline CDR1 and CDR2 sequences are SGHTA and FQGNSA. CDR3 amino acids: CASSLGARRGGGYTF. As DNA, the CDR3 is TGTGCCAGCAGCTTAGGGGCTCGGAGGGGAGGTGGCTACACCTTC. The variable domain in full, completed from reference TRBV7-2 and TRBJ1-2, reads GAGVSQSPSNKVTEKGKDVELRCDPISGHTALYWYRQSLGQGLEFLIYFQGNSAPDKSGLPSDRFSAERTGGSVSTLTIQRTQQEDSAVYLCASSLGARRGGGYTFGSGTRLTVV.

This clone showed up just a few times. The chain employs TRBV24-1 and TRBJ1-5; D is unclear. Trimming took 1 base from V and 15 from J, leaving 15 bases between them. CDR1 is KGHDR, CDR2 SFDVKD, per germline. The CDR3 loop spans 13 amino acids. CDR3 DNA sequence: TGTGCCACCAGTGATTTCTACGGAGGCGATCTGCATTTT. Translating gives CATSDFYGGDLHF.

This rearrangement joins TRBV14 to TRBJ1-1, with D unclear. Trimming cost V 4 bases and J 6 bases, with 15 bases left between them. Germline V gene data show CDR1 as SGHDN and CDR2 as FVKESK. The CDR3 is 14 residues long. CDR3 DNA: TGTGCCAGCAGCCCCACCGGTTTAGGGTCTGAAGCTTTCTTT. Protein: CASSPTGLGSEAFF.

The rearrangement uses TRBV6-5 and TRBJ1-1; a weak D match, TRBD1 (5 bases). V lost 7 bases and J 1 base, leaving 13 bases between the germline ends. The V gene's germline CDR1 is MNHEY and CDR2 SVGAGI. There are 14 residues in the CDR3. In nucleotides, the CDR3 is TGTGCCAGCATTAGTCTAAGGGGGAACACTGAAGCTTTCTTT. This encodes CASISLRGNTEAFF.

The V gene is TRBV6-5, the J gene TRBJ2-5; a weak D match, TRBD1 (6 bases). The germline V and J ends were trimmed by 5 bases and 5 bases, with 12 bases remaining between them. This CDR3 is 13 amino acids long. Germline lookup yields CDR1 MNHEY and CDR2 SVGAGI. CDR3 sequence: CASSPRGRETQYF. The DNA for the CDR3 is TGTGCCAGCAGTCCCAGGGGCCGGGAGACCCAGTACTTC.

This chain links TRBV3-1 (or the pseudogene TRBV3-2) with TRBJ2-5; 9 positions match TRBD2. V lost 4 bases and J lost 1; bases outside the gene matches: 7. Germline V gives CDR1 LGHDT, CDR2 YNNKEL (reference sequence). The CDR3 totals 16 residues. The CDR3 DNA follows: TGTGCCAGCAGCCCGTCCTTGACTAGCGGCCAAGAGACCCAGTACTTC. Translated: CASSPSLTSGQETQYF.

CDR3 DNA sequence: TGTGCCAGCAGCCGAGCGGGAGGGTCGGATACGCAGTATTTT. As protein: CASSRAGGSDTQYF. The chain has TRBV3-1 (or the pseudogene TRBV3-2) and TRBJ2-3, with 10 bases fitting TRBD2. The CDR3 contains 14 residues. Germline CDR1 is LGHDT and CDR2 is YNNKEL (reference sequence). The J segment lost 6 bases and the V segment lost 4 bases, leaving 4 bases of the junction unmatched.

The J gene is TRBJ1-3, the V gene TRBV9, with D possibly TRBD1 on 5 matching bases. This CDR3 has 15 amino acids. V was pared by 4 bases and J by 1 base, with 12 bases between. Germline CDR1 is SGDLS and CDR2 is YYNGEE. The CDR3 coding sequence is TGTGCCAGCAGCTTGGGGGGTGCATCTGGAAACACCATATATTTT. Translating it yields CASSLGGASGNTIYF.

V is TRBV24-1 and J is TRBJ1-2; 7 nucleotides match TRBD1. The length of the CDR3 is 14 residues. The V segment lost 0 bases and the J segment 7 bases; nucleotides outside the gene matches: 4. Germline CDR1 and CDR2: KGHDR and SFDVKD. The CDR3 region has the DNA TGTGCCACCAGTGATTTGGAGGGGGCCTCTGGCTACACCTTC. As protein: CATSDLEGASGYTF.

The chain links TRBV7-3 to TRBJ1-1; D is undetermined. Germline loops: CDR1 SGHTA, CDR2 FQGTGA. Trimming removed 6 bases at V and 0 bases at J, with 8 bases between. The CDR3 is 13 residues long. CDR3 protein: CASRQDLNTEAFF. DNA of the CDR3: TGTGCCAGCAGGCAGGACTTGAACACTGAAGCTTTCTTT.

J is TRBJ2-7 and V is TRBV10-3; unclear D gene. The germline V gene encodes CDR1 ENHRY and CDR2 SYGVKD. CDR3 size: 12 residues. V was clipped by 4 bases and J by 2 bases, with 6 bases between them. The CDR3 DNA reads TGTGCCATCAGTGTCTCCACCTACGAGCAGTACTTC. It specifies CAISVSTYEQYF.

The table lists this clone with a few counts. V usage is TRBV5-1 and J usage is TRBJ2-5; D may be TRBD2 (6 bases). Trimming stripped 7 bases from V and 0 bases from J, with 13 bases between. Germline V gives CDR1 SGHRS, CDR2 YFSETQ. The CDR3 spans 14 residues. CDR3: CASRELAYQETQYF. DNA of the CDR3: TGCGCCAGCCGGGAACTAGCCTACCAAGAGACCCAGTACTTC. The full variable domain, with the rest looked up from reference TRBV5-1 and TRBJ2-5, is KAGVTQTPRYLIKTRGQQVTLSCSPISGHRSVSWYQQTPGQGLQFLFEYFSETQRNKGNFPGRFSGRQFSNSRSEMNVSTLELGDSALYLCASRELAYQETQYFGPGTRLLVL.

This clone was recorded a few times. The J gene is TRBJ2-7, the V gene TRBV2, with 9 bases fitting TRBD1. Germline CDR1 reads SNHLY; CDR2 reads FYNNEI. This CDR3 comprises 12 residues. J was trimmed by 5 bases and V by 8 bases; bases with no gene match: 4. Written as DNA, the CDR3 is TGTGCCAGCCTGGACAGGGGCGACGAGCAGTACTTC. Its protein is CASLDRGDEQYF.

The CDR3 region has the DNA TGTGCCAGCAGCTTGGACGGGACTAGCGGGCGCAATGAGCAGTTCTTC. Translated, it gives CASSLDGTSGRNEQFF. The V gene is TRBV5-4, the J gene TRBJ2-1; 12 bases map to TRBD2. Germline V CDR1 and CDR2: SGHNT, YYREEE (reference sequence). V lost 0 bases, J lost 6 bases, and 4 bases stayed unmatched. This CDR3 is 16 amino acids long.

This clone was counted a few times. This chain uses TRBV5-6 with TRBJ2-1; unclear D gene. The germline CDR1 and CDR2 sequences are SGHDT and YYEEEE. The CDR3 is made up of 11 amino acids. Trimming pared 2 bases from V and 15 bases from J, leaving 12 bases between. CDR3 nucleotide sequence: TGTGCCAGCAGCTTCTCGGCTAGTTTGTTCTTC. This gives the protein CASSFSASLFF.

In this sample, this clone turned up a few times. This rearrangement joins TRBV12-3 or TRBV12-4 to TRBJ1-1, with a tentative D call TRBD1 (6 bases). V lost 6 bases, J lost 4 bases, and 12 bases lay in between. The CDR3 runs to 13 residues. The CDR3 nucleotides are TGTGCCAGCAGGGACGGACAGAGCACTGAAGCTTTCTTT. Its protein is CASRDGQSTEAFF.

The chain couples TRBV11-3 to TRBJ2-7; the D gene could be TRBD1 or TRBD2 (5 bases each). Trimming took 6 bases from V and 8 from J, leaving 29 bases between them. Germline CDR1 reads SGHNT; CDR2 reads YENEEA. The CDR3 runs 17 residues. The CDR3 is CASRSGGVGNFEGKQYF. DNA of the CDR3: TGTGCCAGCAGGTCTGGGGGTGTGGGGAACTTTGAGGGAAAGCAGTACTTC. Together with reference TRBV11-3 and TRBJ2-7, the CDR3 gives the full variable domain: EAGVVQSPRYKIIEKKQPVAFWCNPISGHNTLYWYLQNLGQGPELLIRYENEEAVDDSQLPKDRFSAERLKGVDSTLKIQPAELGDSAVYLCASRSGGVGNFEGKQYFGPGTRLTVT.

J is TRBJ1-1 and V is TRBV5-1; tentatively, D is TRBD1 (6 bases). Trimming stripped 0 bases from V and 3 bases from J, with 15 bases between. In germline, CDR1 is SGHRS, CDR2 YFSETQ. CDR3 size: 16 residues. The CDR3 coding sequence is TGCGCCAGCAGCTTGGTACAGGGACTGGGAGACACTGAAGCTTTCTTT. It translates to CASSLVQGLGDTEAFF.

This chain links TRBV4-1 with TRBJ2-1; 14 nucleotides align to TRBD2. From germline, CDR1 is MGHRA and CDR2 YSYEKL. This CDR3 is 18 amino acids long. V trimming: 3 bases; J trimming: 4 bases; junction bases outside the gene matches: 8. This CDR3 reads CASSHRTSGGREYNEQFF. The CDR3 DNA follows: TGCGCCAGCAGCCACCGGACTAGCGGGGGGAGGGAGTACAATGAGCAGTTCTTC.

The rearrangement links TRBV7-6 to TRBJ2-3; 7 bases map to TRBD2. This CDR3 region has 16 residues. Germline CDR1 reads SGHVS; CDR2 reads FNYEAQ. The V segment lost 4 bases and the J segment 3 bases; nucleotides outside the gene matches: 10. This CDR3 is CASSSGAGVGTDTQYF. CDR3 nucleotide sequence: TGTGCCAGCAGCTCCGGTGCGGGAGTTGGTACAGATACGCAGTATTTT.

The sample holds one count of this clone. This chain joins TRBV6-5 and TRBJ1-3; D may be TRBD1 (5 bases). This CDR3 region has 15 residues. V shed 8 bases and J shed 0 bases, with 14 bases lying between them. The germline gives CDR1 MNHEY, CDR2 SVGAGI. CDR3 nucleotide sequence: TGTGCCAGCTCATCAGGGTCTAACTCTGGAAACACCATATATTTT. Its translation: CASSSGSNSGNTIYF.